This T cell receptor beta chain was identified during a study of T cells after yellow fever vaccination. The study's findings and limits: The booster response re-showed most primary clones: 96% CD4, approximately 90% CD8.

TCRdb fed the 5' RACE reads into MiXCR, producing one record per CDR3 protein. The table lists 100,000 to 150,000 distinct CDR3 sequences, 15% of them singletons. The ends were cut back, 6 bases at V and 3 bases at J, with 14 bases in the middle. Germline assignment: CDR1 SGHTA and CDR2 FQGNSA. This CDR3 is 15 amino acids long. Only a few counts were recorded for this clonotype. Its specificity is unknown. The clonotype originates from a man aged 18 to 29 who received the YFV17D yellow fever vaccine. The specimen was CD8+ T cells sorted from PBMCs, collected 5 days after the yellow fever booster vaccination. The genes are TRBV7-2 and TRBJ2-2; unclear D gene. The CDR3 spells CASRLSVLDTGELFF. The CDR3 coding sequence is TGTGCCAGCAGGCTTTCGGTACTGGACACCGGGGAGCTGTTTTTT.